Included here is one T cell receptor (beta chain) sequence, with context. Germline loops: CDR1 SGHTA, CDR2 FQGNSA. The CDR3 is made up of 15 amino acids. J gave up 2 bases and V 1 base, and 2 bases lay outside the gene matches. This sample was included in a study of OX40 agonist ivuxolimab in advanced cancers. Study-wide background: In this trial design, patients received ivuxolimab intravenously at 0.01 to 10 mg/kg every 2 weeks. With a range of roughly 20 to 85, age averaged 60 years, and 75% to 90% were male.

Clones were read by immunoSEQ multiplex PCR, and TCRdb kept only the in-frame ones, dropping some. Altogether some 30,000 clones are present, about four fifths being singletons, with the ten largest covering 20%. This sequence originates from an adult with an advanced solid tumor such as melanoma, head and neck, liver or kidney cancer. The specimen was CD4+ or CD8+ T cells sorted from blood, collected in a trial of the OX40 agonist ivuxolimab. The chain combines TRBV7-2 with TRBJ2-3, with TRBD2 matching over 8 bases. The CDR3: CASSLGGGFTDTQYF. The CDR3 DNA is TGTGCCAGCAGCTTAGGCGGGGGGTTCACAGATACGCAGTATTTT.